Each of the 13 T cell receptor beta chains below was sequenced from the same sample in a study of Ad26.COV2.S vaccination and SARS-CoV-2 variants. Regarding treatment: 15 to 20 received Ad26.COV2.S at low or high dose, single or two shots; roughly five received placebo; per-sample allocation not given. Material that was analyzed had been drawn on day 63 after the first vaccine or placebo injection. Clones were read by immunoSEQ multiplex PCR, and TCRdb kept only the in-frame ones, dropping some. The table lists roughly 510,000 clones, 87% of them singletons. The sequencing here drew on peripheral blood, taken in a trial of Ad26.COV2.S vaccine versus placebo. All receptors derive from a person between 18 and 59 years old who received the Ad26.COV2.S COVID-19 vaccine or a placebo.

The chain has TRBV6-5 and TRBJ2-3; the match to TRBD1 covers 8 bases. Germline V gene lookup returns CDR1 MNHEY and CDR2 SVGAGI. The CDR3 has 15 residues. The trim removed 2 bases at V and 6 bases at J, leaving 7 bases unmatched. Written as DNA, the CDR3 is TGTGCCAGCAGTTACGTGGCAGGGGGCCGGGATACGCAGTATTTT. This encodes CASSYVAGGRDTQYF.

The rearrangement links TRBV29-1 to TRBJ1-1, with no clear D. Deletions cut 8 bases from V and 0 bases from J, with 10 bases between. In germline, CDR1 is SQVTM, CDR2 ANQGSEA. The CDR3 runs to 12 residues. The CDR3 here is CSTNVLNTEAFF. DNA of the CDR3: TGCAGCACCAACGTCTTGAACACTGAAGCTTTCTTT.

Worth noting for this clone: This sample also contains other DNA sequences that code for the same CDR3. The chain carries TRBV3-1 (or the pseudogene TRBV3-2) and TRBJ2-3; D unclear. V shed 1 base and J shed 4 bases, with 6 bases lying between them. CDR1 LGHDT and CDR2 YNNKEL come from the germline V gene (reference sequence). The CDR3 totals 13 residues. CDR3 amino acids: CASSQVGADTQYF. CDR3 DNA: TGTGCCAGCAGCCAAGTTGGGGCAGATACGCAGTATTTT.

The rearrangement links TRBV6-5 to TRBJ2-3, with D possibly called TRBD1 or TRBD2 (6 bases each). The CDR3 length is 11 residues. Germline V CDR1 and CDR2: MNHEY, SVGAGI. CDR3 DNA: TGTGCGACGGGGGCAACAGATACGCAGTATTTT. This translates into CATGATDTQYF.

CDR3 region: CAWGRDSSEQYF. The CDR3 DNA sequence: TGTGCCTGGGGAAGGGACAGCTCAGAGCAGTACTTC. The chain is built from TRBV30 and TRBJ2-7; the match to TRBD1 covers 7 bases. Trimming at V came to 5 bases and at J to 7 bases, leaving 8 bases not matched to a gene. The CDR3 sequence is 12 residues long. Germline V gene data show CDR1 as GTSNPN and CDR2 as SVGIG (reference sequence).

The rearrangement joins TRBV3-1 (or the pseudogene TRBV3-2) to TRBJ2-1; 8 bases match TRBD1. This CDR3 comprises 21 residues. Trimming removed 1 base from V and 1 base from J; junction bases left unmatched: 18. Germline CDR1 LGHDT, CDR2 YNNKEL (reference sequence). The CDR3 nucleotides read TGTGCCAGCAGCCAAGTCCTAACAGGGGGATTAGGGAGGATGTCCTACAATGAGCAGTTCTTC. Protein sequence: CASSQVLTGGLGRMSYNEQFF.

This sequence joins TRBV30 and TRBJ2-1; 8 positions match TRBD2. The CDR3 extends over 16 amino acids. Germline V CDR1 and CDR2: GTSNPN, SVGIG (reference sequence). V trimming: 0 bases; J trimming: 3 bases; junction bases outside the gene matches: 7. The CDR3 DNA is TGTGCCTGGAGTGTTTGGGCGGGAGGCGGCTACAATGAGCAGTTCTTC. Protein: CAWSVWAGGGYNEQFF.

The chain is built from TRBV6-2 or TRBV6-3 and TRBJ2-6, with D unresolved. The germline V gene encodes CDR1 MNHEY and CDR2 SVGEGT. The germline V and J ends were trimmed by 2 bases and 2 bases, with 7 bases remaining between them. This CDR3 is built from 15 residues. In DNA, the CDR3 is TGTGCCAGCAGTTACCGGGCGGCTGGGGCCAACGTCCTGACTTTC. As protein: CASSYRAAGANVLTF.

The chain uses TRBV7-9 and TRBJ2-1; D uncertain. The V gene's germline CDR1 is SEHNR and CDR2 FQNEAQ (reference sequence). The CDR3 has 15 residues. The ends were cut back, 1 base at V and 8 bases at J, with 15 bases in the middle. This chain's CDR3 is CASSLGRAPPHEQFF. In DNA form, the CDR3 reads TGTGCCAGCAGCTTAGGACGGGCCCCCCCCCATGAGCAGTTCTTC.

This chain uses TRBV18 with TRBJ2-1; D might be TRBD1 (5 bases). Germline V gives CDR1 KGHSH, CDR2 LQKENI. The CDR3 extends over 13 amino acids. Trimming stripped 3 bases from V and 8 bases from J, with 11 bases between. This chain's CDR3 is CASSPELGDEQFF. The CDR3 DNA sequence: TGTGCCAGCTCACCCGAGCTAGGGGATGAGCAGTTCTTC.

The CDR3 DNA follows: TGTGCCAGCAGTGAATGGGGTGAAGCTTTCTTT. This translates into CASSEWGEAFF. The rearrangement uses TRBV25-1 and TRBJ1-1; no clear D gene. CDR3 length equals 11 residues. CDR1 is MGHDK and CDR2 is SYGVNS in the germline V gene. V was shortened by 1 base and J by 7 bases, with 4 bases between the two germline ends.

With respect to this clone: Other nucleotide sequences in the sample specify the same CDR3. The chain joins TRBV19 to TRBJ1-1; 10 bases fit TRBD1. J lost 5 bases, V lost 5 bases, and 5 bases had no gene match. The CDR3 extends over 14 amino acids. Looked up from germline, CDR1 is LNHDA and CDR2 is SQIVND (reference sequence). As DNA, the CDR3 is TGTGCCAGTAGTCGACAGGGGGCGAGGACTGAAGCTTTCTTT. It specifies CASSRQGARTEAFF.

The chain links TRBV24-1 to TRBJ2-3; 7 bases are shared with TRBD2. The germline V gene has CDR1 KGHDR and CDR2 SFDVKD. This CDR3 comprises 16 residues. J gave up 5 bases and V 2 bases, and 9 bases lay outside the gene matches. Written as DNA, the CDR3 is TGTGCCACCAGTGATTCGAGTGGCTCGGGGGGAGATACGCAGTATTTT. The encoded protein is CATSDSSGSGGDTQYF.